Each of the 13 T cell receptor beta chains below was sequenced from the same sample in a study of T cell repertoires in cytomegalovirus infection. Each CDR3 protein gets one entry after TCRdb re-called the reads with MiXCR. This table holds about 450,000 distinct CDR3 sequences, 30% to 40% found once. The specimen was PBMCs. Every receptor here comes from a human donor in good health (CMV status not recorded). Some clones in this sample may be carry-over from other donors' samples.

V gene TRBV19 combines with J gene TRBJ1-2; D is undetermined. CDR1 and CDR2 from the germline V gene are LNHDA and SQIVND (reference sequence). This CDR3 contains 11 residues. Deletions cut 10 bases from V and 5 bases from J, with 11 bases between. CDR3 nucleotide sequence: TGTGCCACCGATAGCCTATATGGCTACACCTTC. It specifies CATDSLYGYTF.

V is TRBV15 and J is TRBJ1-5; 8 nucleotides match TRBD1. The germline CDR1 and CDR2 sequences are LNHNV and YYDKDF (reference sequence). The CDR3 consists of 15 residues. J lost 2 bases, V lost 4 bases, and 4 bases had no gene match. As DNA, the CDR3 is TGTGCCACCAGCACCAGGGGGCGAGGCAATCAGCCCCAGCATTTT. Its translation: CATSTRGRGNQPQHF.

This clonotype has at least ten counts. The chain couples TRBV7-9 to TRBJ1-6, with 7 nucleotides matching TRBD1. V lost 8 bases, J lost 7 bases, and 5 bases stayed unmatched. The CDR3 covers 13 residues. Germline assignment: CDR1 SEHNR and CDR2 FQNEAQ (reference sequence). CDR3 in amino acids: CASRRGQNSPLHF. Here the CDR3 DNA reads TGTGCCAGCCGAAGGGGGCAAAATTCACCCCTCCACTTT.

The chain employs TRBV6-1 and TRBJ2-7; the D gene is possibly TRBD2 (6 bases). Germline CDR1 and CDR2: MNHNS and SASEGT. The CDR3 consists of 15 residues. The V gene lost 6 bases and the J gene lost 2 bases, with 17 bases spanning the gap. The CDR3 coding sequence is TGTGCCAGCAGGGCGGGACTCCAAACTACCTACGAGCAGTACTTC. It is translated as CASRAGLQTTYEQYF.

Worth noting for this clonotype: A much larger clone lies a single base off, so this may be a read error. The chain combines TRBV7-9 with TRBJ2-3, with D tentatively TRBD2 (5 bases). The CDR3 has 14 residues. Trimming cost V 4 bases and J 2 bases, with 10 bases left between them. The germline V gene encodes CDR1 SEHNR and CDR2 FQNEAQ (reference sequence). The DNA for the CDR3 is TGTGCCAGCAGCTACGGGATTTACACAGATACGCAGTATTTT. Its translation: CASSYGIYTDTQYF.

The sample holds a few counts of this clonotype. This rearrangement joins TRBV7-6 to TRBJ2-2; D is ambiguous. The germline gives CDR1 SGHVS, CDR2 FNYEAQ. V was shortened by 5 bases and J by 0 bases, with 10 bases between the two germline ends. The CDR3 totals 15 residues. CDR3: CASSRSRANTGELFF. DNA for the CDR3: TGTGCCAGCAGCCGCTCACGTGCGAACACCGGGGAGCTGTTTTTT.

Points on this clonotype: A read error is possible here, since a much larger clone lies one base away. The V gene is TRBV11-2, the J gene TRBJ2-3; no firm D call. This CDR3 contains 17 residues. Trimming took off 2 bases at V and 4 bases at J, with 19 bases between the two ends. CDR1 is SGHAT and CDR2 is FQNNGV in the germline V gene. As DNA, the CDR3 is TGTGCCAGCAGCTTAAGGGTTGAGCCTCGTTTCGCAGATACGCAGTATTTT. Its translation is CASSLRVEPRFADTQYF.

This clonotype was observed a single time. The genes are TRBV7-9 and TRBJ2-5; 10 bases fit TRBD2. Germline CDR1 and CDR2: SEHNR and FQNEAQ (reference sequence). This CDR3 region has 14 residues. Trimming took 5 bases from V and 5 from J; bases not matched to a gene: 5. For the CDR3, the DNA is TGTGCCAGCAGCCACTTGACTAGCGGGGAGACCCAGTACTTC. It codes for CASSHLTSGETQYF.

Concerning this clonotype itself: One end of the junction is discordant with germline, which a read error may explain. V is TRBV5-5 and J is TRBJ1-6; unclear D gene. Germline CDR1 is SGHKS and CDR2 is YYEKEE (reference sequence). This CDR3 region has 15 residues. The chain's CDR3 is CASTLAWNGDSPLPF. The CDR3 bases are TGTGCCAGCACCCTGGCTTGGAACGGAGATTCGCCCCTCCCCTTT.

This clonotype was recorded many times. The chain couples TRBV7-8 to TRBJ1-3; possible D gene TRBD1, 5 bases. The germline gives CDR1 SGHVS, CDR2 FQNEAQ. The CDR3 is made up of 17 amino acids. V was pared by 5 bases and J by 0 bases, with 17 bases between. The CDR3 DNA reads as TGTGCCAGCAGCCTAGGGGCAGGGCTTTCCTCTGGAAACACCATATATTTT. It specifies CASSLGAGLSSGNTIYF. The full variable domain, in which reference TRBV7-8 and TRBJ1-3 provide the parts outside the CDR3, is GAGVSQSPRYKVAKRGQDVALRCDPISGHVSLFWYQQALGQGPEFLTYFQNEAQLDKSGLPSDRFFAERPEGSVSTLKIQRTQQEDSAVYLCASSLGAGLSSGNTIYFGEGSWLTVV.

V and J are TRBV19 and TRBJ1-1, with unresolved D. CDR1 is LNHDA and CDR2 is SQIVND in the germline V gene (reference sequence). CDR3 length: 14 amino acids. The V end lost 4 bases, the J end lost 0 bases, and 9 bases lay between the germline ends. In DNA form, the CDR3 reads TGTGCCAGTAGTAGGCAGATCGTGAACACTGAAGCTTTCTTT. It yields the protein CASSRQIVNTEAFF.

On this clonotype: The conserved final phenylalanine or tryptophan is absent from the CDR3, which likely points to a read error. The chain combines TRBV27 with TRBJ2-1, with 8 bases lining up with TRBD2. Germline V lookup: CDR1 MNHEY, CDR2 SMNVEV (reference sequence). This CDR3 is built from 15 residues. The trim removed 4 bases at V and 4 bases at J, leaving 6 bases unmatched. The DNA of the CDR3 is TGTGCCAGCAGTTCCGGGACTAGGGTTTACAATGAGCAGTTCTGC. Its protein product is CASSSGTRVYNEQFC.

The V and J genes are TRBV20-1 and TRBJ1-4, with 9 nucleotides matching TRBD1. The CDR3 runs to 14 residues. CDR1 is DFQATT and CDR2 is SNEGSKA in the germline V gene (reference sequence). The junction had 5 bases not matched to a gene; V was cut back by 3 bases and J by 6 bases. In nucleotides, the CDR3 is TGCAGTGCTAGCCCCGGGACAGGGTATGAAAAACTGTTTTTT. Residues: CSASPGTGYEKLFF.